The sequence of this T cell receptor (beta chain) was determined in a study of OX40 agonist ivuxolimab in advanced cancers. The overall study: Hepatocellular carcinoma, melanoma, renal cell or head and neck cancer occurred in dose-escalation patients.

Notes on the study in general: Dose levels from 0.1 to 3.0 mg/kg saw CD4+ and CD8+ blood T cells expand clonally by week 6.

On this clone: The antigen remains unidentified.

No patient had autoimmune disease or received systemic immunosuppression. The germline V gene has CDR1 SNHLY and CDR2 FYNNEI. The CDR3 runs 14 residues. Trimming shortened V by 4 bases and J by 6 bases, and 13 bases separated the two germline ends. Assay: immunoSEQ multiplex PCR; the TCRdb copy retains only in-frame clones and omits some. The sample carries some 100,000 clones, under 90% recorded once. This chain links TRBV2 with TRBJ2-1; D is tentatively TRBD1 or TRBD2 (6 bases each). The sequence derives from an adult with an advanced solid tumor such as melanoma, head and neck, liver or kidney cancer. The material sequenced was CD4+ or CD8+ T cells sorted from blood, taken in a trial of the OX40 agonist ivuxolimab. The CDR3 is CASSVNREVNEQFF. The CDR3 nucleotides are TGTGCCAGCAGTGTAAACAGGGAGGTCAATGAGCAGTTCTTC.